These T cell receptor beta chains were read from a single sample in a study of PD-1 blockade in classical Hodgkin lymphoma. This table comes from immunoSEQ multiplex PCR, and its TCRdb copy is limited to in-frame clones, with some not included. The sample has over 60,000 clones; 70% to 75% are singletons. The specimen comprised peripheral blood mononuclear cells (PBMCs), sampled before the second cycle of nivolumab. The receptors were sampled from a human donor with classical Hodgkin lymphoma. The CDR3 runs from the conserved cysteine through the conserved F or W. Fields, in order: J gene, D gene, V gene, clone size, CDR3 DNA, CDR3 protein. The D gene is left open where the match is weak. The size of a clone is reported for some rows only, either as once, few or many, or as a class for expanded clones.

>TRBJ2-3|-|TRBV28|-
TGTGCCAGCAGTTCCTTGATTTGGGACACTTTCACAGATACGCAGTATTTT
CASSSLIWDTFTDTQYF
>TRBJ2-7|TRBD1|TRBV4-1|-
TGCGCCAGCAGCCAGTCACTATCCGGGACAGGCCCCTACGAGCAGTACTTC
CASSQSLSGTGPYEQYF
>TRBJ2-3|TRBD2|TRBV7-2|-
TGTGCCAGCAGCTTGATTCAGGGACTAGCGACGTCCAAGACAGATACGCAGTATTTT
CASSLIQGLATSKTDTQYF
>TRBJ2-7|-|TRBV18|-
TGTGCCAGCTCACCTTTTCAGGGGAACTACGAGCAGTACTTC
CASSPFQGNYEQYF
>TRBJ2-7|-|TRBV6-1|-
TGTGCCAGCAGTACTCTTGCGTACGGCGAGCAGTACTTC
CASSTLAYGEQYF
>TRBJ1-1|-|TRBV28|-
TGTGCCAGCAGGCCTAGGGTTAGGACTGAAGCTTTCTTT
CASRPRVRTEAFF
>TRBJ2-7|TRBD1|TRBV5-6|-
TGTGCCAGCAGCTTGGCAGGGGGCCACGAGCAGTACTTC
CASSLAGGHEQYF
>TRBJ2-6|TRBD1|TRBV6-4|once
TGTGCCAGCAGTGACCACAGGGGGAGAAGTGGGGCCAACGTCCTGACTTTC
CASSDHRGRSGANVLTF
>TRBJ2-1|TRBD1|TRBV2|many
TGTGCCAGCAGGCTGTCAGGGGGTCTAGGTGAAGATGAGCAGTTCTTC
CASRLSGGLGEDEQFF
>TRBJ1-1|-|TRBV5-1|once
TGCGCCAGCAGCTTGGCCCCAGGTAGACCTGAAGCTTTCTTT
CASSLAPGRPEAFF
>TRBJ2-6|-|TRBV25-1|-
TGTGCCAGCAGTCACTGGACCACTGGGGCCAACGTCCTGACTTTC
CASSHWTTGANVLTF
>TRBJ2-2|TRBD1|TRBV2|-
TGTGCCAGCAGTGACTGGCAGGGGGCGCCCGGCGGGGAGCTGTTTTTT
CASSDWQGAPGGELFF
>TRBJ1-1|-|TRBV6-5|few
TGTGCCAGCAGTGGGGTTGGACTCCTTAGGGGTGAAGCTTTCTTT
CASSGVGLLRGEAFF
>TRBJ2-7|-|TRBV14|-
TGTGCCAGCAGCCTCAGGAACGAGCAGTACTTC
CASSLRNEQYF
>TRBJ1-1|TRBD1|TRBV2|-
TGTGCCAGCACCGGACAGGGACGCACTGAAGCTTTCTTT
CASTGQGRTEAFF
>TRBJ1-6|-|TRBV27|-
TGTGCCAGCAGTCGGCTCAGCTCCTATAATTCACCCCTCCACTTT
CASSRLSSYNSPLHF
>TRBJ1-2|TRBD1|TRBV27|-
TGTGCCAGCAGCCGTGCCGGGACAGGGGATGGCTACACCTTC
CASSRAGTGDGYTF
>TRBJ1-1|-|TRBV6-1|medium-sized
TGTGCCAGCAGTGGACGGGACAATCTGGACACTGAAGCTTTCTTT
CASSGRDNLDTEAFF
>TRBJ2-4|TRBD2|TRBV9|-
TGTGCCAGCAGCGTTGGACTAGCGGGATCCTCAGCCAAAAACATTCAGTACTTC
CASSVGLAGSSAKNIQYF
>TRBJ2-7|-|TRBV4-2|-
TGTGCCAGCAGCCAAGGGGCAAGGAACGAGCAGTACTTC
CASSQGARNEQYF
>TRBJ2-2|-|TRBV5-1|few
TGCGCCAGCAGCCCGCCTCGGACAGTTTCTACCGGGGAGCTGTTTTTT
CASSPPRTVSTGELFF
>TRBJ2-1|-|TRBV2|-
TGTGCCAGCAGTGAAACGCTGAGCTCCTACAATGAGCAGTTCTTC
CASSETLSSYNEQFF
>TRBJ1-1|TRBD1|TRBV19|-
TGTGCCAGCTCCCTCGGGGGACAGTTAAACACTGAAGCTTTCTTT
CASSLGGQLNTEAFF